This T cell receptor (beta chain) was observed in a study of blood T cell repertoires in COVID-19. At the level of the study: Specimens from acute and convalescent COVID-19 originated in the United States, Italy and Spain. In each case, the material was cDNA or gDNA derived from T cells, B-cell-depleted T cells, or PBMCs.

The germline gives CDR1 SEHNR, CDR2 FQNEAQ (reference sequence). With 1 base removed from V and 8 bases from J, the gap between germline ends came to 8 bases. The CDR3 is 12 residues long. Sequenced by immunoSEQ multiplex PCR; TCRdb stores in-frame clones only, minus some. Of about 110,000 clones detected, less than 90% appear once; the ten largest clones hold around 4.1%. What was sequenced was peripheral blood. The chain links TRBV7-9 to TRBJ1-1, with D possibly being TRBD1 (5 bases). This TCR was sampled from a man aged 45-65 years with acute or convalescent COVID-19. The DNA for the CDR3 is TGTGCCAGCAGCTTAGGGAGGGACGAAGCTTTCTTT. Amino acids: CASSLGRDEAFF.